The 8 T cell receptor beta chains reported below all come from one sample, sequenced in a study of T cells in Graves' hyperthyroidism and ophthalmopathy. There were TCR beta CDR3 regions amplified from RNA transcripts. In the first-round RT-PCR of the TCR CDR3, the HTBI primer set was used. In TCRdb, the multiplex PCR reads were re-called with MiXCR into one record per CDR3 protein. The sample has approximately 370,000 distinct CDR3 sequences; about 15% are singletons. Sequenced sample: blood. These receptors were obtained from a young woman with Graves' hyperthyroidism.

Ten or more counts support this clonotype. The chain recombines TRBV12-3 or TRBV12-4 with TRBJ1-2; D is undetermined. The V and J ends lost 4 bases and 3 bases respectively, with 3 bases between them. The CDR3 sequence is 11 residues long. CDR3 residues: CASSSDYGYTF. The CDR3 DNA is TGTGCCAGCAGTTCCGACTATGGCTACACCTTC.

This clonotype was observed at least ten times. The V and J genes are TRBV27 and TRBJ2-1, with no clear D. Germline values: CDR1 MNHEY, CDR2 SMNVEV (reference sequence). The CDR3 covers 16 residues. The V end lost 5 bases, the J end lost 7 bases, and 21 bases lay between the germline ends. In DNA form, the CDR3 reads TGTGCCAGCAGTACCCTCCTTCTAGTGGCTGGTAATGAGCAGTTCTTC. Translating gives CASSTLLLVAGNEQFF.

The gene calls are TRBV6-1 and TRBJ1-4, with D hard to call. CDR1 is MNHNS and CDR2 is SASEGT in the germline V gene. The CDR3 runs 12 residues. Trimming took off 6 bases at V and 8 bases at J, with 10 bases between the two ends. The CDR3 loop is CASSQTDEKLFF. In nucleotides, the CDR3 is TGTGCCAGCAGCCAGACGGACGAAAAACTGTTTTTT.

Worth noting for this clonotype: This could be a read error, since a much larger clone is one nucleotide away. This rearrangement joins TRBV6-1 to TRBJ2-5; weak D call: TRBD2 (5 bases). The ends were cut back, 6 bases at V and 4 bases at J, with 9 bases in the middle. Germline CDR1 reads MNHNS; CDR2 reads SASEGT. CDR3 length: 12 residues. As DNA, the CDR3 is TGTGCCAGCAGGGTTCGGGGAGAGACCCAGTACTTC. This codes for CASRVRGETQYF.

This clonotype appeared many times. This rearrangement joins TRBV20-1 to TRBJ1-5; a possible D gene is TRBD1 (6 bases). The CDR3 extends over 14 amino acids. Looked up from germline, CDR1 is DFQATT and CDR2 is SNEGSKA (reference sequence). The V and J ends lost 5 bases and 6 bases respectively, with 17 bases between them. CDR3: CSADTGFGSQPQHF. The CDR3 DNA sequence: TGCAGTGCTGACACAGGGTTTGGAAGTCAGCCCCAGCATTTT.

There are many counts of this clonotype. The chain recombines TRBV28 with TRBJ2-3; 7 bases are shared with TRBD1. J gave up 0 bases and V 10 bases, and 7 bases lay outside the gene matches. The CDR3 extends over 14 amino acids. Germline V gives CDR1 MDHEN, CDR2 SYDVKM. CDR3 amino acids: CANSGTASTDTQYF. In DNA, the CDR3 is TGTGCCAACTCCGGGACAGCTAGCACAGATACGCAGTATTTT. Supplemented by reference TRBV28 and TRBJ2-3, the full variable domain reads DVKVTQSSRYLVKRTGEKVFLECVQDMDHENMFWYRQDPGLGLRLIYFSYDVKMKEKGDIPEGYSVSREKKERFSLILESASTNQTSMYLCANSGTASTDTQYFGPGTRLTVL.

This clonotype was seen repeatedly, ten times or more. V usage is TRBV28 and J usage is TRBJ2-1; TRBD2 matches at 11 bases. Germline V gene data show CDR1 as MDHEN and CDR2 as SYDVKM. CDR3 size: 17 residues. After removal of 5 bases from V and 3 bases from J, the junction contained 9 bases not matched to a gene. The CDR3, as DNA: TGTGCCAGCAGTGGTACTAGCGGGAGAGAAAACTACAATGAGCAGTTCTTC. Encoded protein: CASSGTSGRENYNEQFF. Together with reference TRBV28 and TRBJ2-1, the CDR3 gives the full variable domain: DVKVTQSSRYLVKRTGEKVFLECVQDMDHENMFWYRQDPGLGLRLIYFSYDVKMKEKGDIPEGYSVSREKKERFSLILESASTNQTSMYLCASSGTSGRENYNEQFFGPGTRLTVL.

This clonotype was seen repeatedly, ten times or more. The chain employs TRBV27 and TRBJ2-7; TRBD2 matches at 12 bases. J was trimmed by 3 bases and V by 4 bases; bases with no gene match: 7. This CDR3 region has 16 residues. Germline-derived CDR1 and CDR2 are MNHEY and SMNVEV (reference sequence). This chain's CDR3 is CASSSFLAGGGYEQYF. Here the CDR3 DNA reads TGTGCCAGCAGTTCATTCCTAGCGGGAGGGGGCTACGAGCAGTACTTC.